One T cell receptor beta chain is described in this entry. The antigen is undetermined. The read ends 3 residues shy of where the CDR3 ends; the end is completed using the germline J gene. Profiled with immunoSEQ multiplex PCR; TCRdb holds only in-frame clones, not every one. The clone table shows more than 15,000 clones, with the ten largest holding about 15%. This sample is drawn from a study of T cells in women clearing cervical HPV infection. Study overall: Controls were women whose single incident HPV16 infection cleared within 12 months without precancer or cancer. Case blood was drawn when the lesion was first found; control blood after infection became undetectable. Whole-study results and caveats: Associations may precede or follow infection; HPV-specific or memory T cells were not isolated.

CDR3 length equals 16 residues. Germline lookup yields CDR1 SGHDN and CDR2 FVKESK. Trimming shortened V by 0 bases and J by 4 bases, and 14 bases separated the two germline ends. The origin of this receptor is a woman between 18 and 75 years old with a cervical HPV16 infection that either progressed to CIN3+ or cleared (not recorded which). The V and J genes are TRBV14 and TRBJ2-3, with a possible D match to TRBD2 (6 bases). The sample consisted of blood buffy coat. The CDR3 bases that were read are TGTGCCAGCAGCCAAGATGCGGGACTTAACGCAGATACG. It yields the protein CASSQDAGLNADT. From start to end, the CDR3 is CASSQDAGLNADTQYF.